The subject of this entry is one T cell receptor (beta chain). Generated by immunoSEQ multiplex PCR, the TCRdb table keeps only in-frame clones and is missing some. The sample records roughly 73,000 clones, around 90% being singletons. The sample originates from a study of OX40 agonist ivuxolimab in advanced cancers. The receptor was derived from an adult with an advanced solid tumor such as melanoma, head and neck, liver or kidney cancer. Sequences were derived from CD4+ or CD8+ T cells sorted from blood, sampled in a trial of the OX40 agonist ivuxolimab.

CDR3 coding DNA: TGTGCCAGCAGCCTAAGGACTAGCGGGACAGATACGCAGTATTTT. The encoded protein is CASSLRTSGTDTQYF. This chain links TRBV7-8 with TRBJ2-3; 11 positions agree with TRBD2. CDR1 is SGHVS, CDR2 FQNEAQ, per germline. Trimming cost V 5 bases and J 3 bases; bases outside gene matches: 4. This CDR3 is built from 15 residues.